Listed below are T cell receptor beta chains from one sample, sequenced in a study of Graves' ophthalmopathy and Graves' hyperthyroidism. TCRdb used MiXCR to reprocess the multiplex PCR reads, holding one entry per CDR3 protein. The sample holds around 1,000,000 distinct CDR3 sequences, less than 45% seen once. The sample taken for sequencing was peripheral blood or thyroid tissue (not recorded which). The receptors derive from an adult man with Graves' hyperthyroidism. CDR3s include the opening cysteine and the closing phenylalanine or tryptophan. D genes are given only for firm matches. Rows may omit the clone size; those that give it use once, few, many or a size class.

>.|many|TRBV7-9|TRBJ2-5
CASSLGQPGETQYF
TGTGCCAGCAGCCTGGGACAACCTGGAGAGACCCAGTACTTC
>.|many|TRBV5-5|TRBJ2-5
CASSPEAAGETQYF
TGTGCCAGCAGCCCCGAGGCAGCCGGGGAGACCCAGTACTTC
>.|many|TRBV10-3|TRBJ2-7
CAISESMGSGRIHEQYF
TGTGCCATCAGTGAGTCGATGGGGTCAGGGAGGATCCACGAGCAGTACTTC
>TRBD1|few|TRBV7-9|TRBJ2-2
CASRPLGQTNTGELFF
TGTGCCAGCCGGCCATTGGGACAGACGAACACCGGGGAGCTGTTTTTT
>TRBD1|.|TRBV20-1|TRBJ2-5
CSARGVMGQGIQETQYF
TGCAGTGCTAGAGGGGTTATGGGACAGGGAATCCAAGAGACCCAGTACTTC
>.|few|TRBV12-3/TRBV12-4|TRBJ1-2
CASSQDFRTYGYTF
TGTGCCAGCAGCCAAGATTTTAGGACATACGGCTACACCTTC
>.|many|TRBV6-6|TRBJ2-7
CASSYPEDEQYF
TGTGCCAGCAGTTACCCTGAGGACGAGCAGTACTTC
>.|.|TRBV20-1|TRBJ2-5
CSATVPGTNKRTQYF
TGCAGTGCTACCGTTCCCGGGACAAACAAGAGAACCCAGTACTTC
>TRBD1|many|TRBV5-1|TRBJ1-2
CASSIQGVDYGYTF
TGCGCCAGCAGCATACAGGGGGTGGACTATGGCTACACCTTC
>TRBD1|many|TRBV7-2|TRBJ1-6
CASSRQGMHNSPLHF
TGTGCCAGCAGCAGACAGGGAATGCATAATTCACCCCTCCACTTT
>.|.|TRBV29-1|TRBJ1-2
CSVEAGRGGYTF
TGCAGCGTTGAGGCGGGAAGGGGTGGCTACACCTTC
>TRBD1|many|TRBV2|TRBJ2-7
CASRTTGGTFSFEQYF
TGTGCCAGCAGGACCACAGGGGGCACATTCTCATTCGAGCAGTACTTC
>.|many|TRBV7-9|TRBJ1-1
CASSQSSSGAFF
TGTGCCAGCAGCCAAAGCTCAAGCGGAGCTTTCTTT
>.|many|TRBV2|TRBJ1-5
CASNDFSNQPQHF
TGTGCCAGCAATGATTTTAGCAATCAGCCCCAGCATTTT
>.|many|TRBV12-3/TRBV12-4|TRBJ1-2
CASRHRQTNGYTF
TGTGCCAGCAGGCACCGACAGACAAATGGCTACACCTTC
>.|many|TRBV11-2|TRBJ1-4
CASSSAGTGHNEKLFF
TGTGCCAGCAGCTCTGCAGGAACAGGGCATAATGAAAAACTGTTTTTT
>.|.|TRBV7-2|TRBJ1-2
CASSLEYRVDGYTF
TGTGCCAGCAGCTTAGAGTACAGGGTGGATGGCTACACCTTC
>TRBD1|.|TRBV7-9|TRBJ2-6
CASSPGDRGAGAF
TGTGCCAGCAGCCCTGGGGACAGGGGCGCAGGAGCTTTC